Following are 26 T cell receptor beta chains from one sample sequenced in a study of blood T cell repertoires in COVID-19. Generated by immunoSEQ multiplex PCR, the TCRdb table keeps only in-frame clones and is missing some. Among roughly 500,000 clones listed, 80% to 90% were seen once. Sequenced sample: peripheral blood. All receptors derive from a human donor in a cohort sampled during active COVID-19.

CDR3 nucleotide sequence: TGTGCCAGCAGCCTACAGGGGGCGGGAACTGAAGCTTTCTTT. This sequence encodes CASSLQGAGTEAFF. This chain joins TRBV7-3 and TRBJ1-1, with TRBD1 matching over 9 bases. CDR3 length equals 14 residues. Trimming removed 5 bases from V and 5 bases from J; junction bases left unmatched: 6. Germline V lookup: CDR1 SGHTA, CDR2 FQGTGA.

This chain joins TRBV27 and TRBJ2-1, with D hard to call. This CDR3 is built from 15 residues. Trimming shortened V by 3 bases and J by 0 bases, and 9 bases separated the two germline ends. Per germline, CDR1 MNHEY and CDR2 SMNVEV (reference sequence). The CDR3 spells CASSFYKSSYNEQFF. The CDR3 region has the DNA TGTGCCAGCAGTTTCTATAAGAGCTCCTACAATGAGCAGTTCTTC.

The chain is built from TRBV10-3 and TRBJ2-1; perhaps TRBD1 as D (6 bases). This CDR3 is 15 amino acids long. Germline CDR1 is ENHRY and CDR2 is SYGVKD. The V end lost 3 bases, the J end lost 5 bases, and 14 bases lay between the germline ends. The CDR3 nucleotides read TGTGCCATCAGTGACACAGGGTCTCTCAACAATGAGCAGTTCTTC. This codes for CAISDTGSLNNEQFF.

V gene TRBV7-9 combines with J gene TRBJ1-1; D remains ambiguous. This CDR3 is built from 14 residues. Trimming cost V 3 bases and J 4 bases, with 12 bases left between them. The germline CDR1 and CDR2 sequences are SEHNR and FQNEAQ (reference sequence). CDR3 bases: TGTGCCAGCAGCTTCGTCTCGGTCGGCACTGAAGCTTTCTTT. It codes for CASSFVSVGTEAFF. Filled out from reference TRBV7-9 and TRBJ1-1, the complete variable domain reads DTGVSQNPRHKITKRGQNVTFRCDPISEHNRLYWYRQTLGQGPEFLTYFQNEAQLEKSRLLSDRFSAERPKGSFSTLEIQRTEQGDSAMYLCASSFVSVGTEAFFGQGTRLTVV.

J is TRBJ2-7 and V is TRBV25-1, with D perhaps matching TRBD1 (5 bases). Germline V lookup: CDR1 MGHDK, CDR2 SYGVNS. The CDR3 is made up of 13 amino acids. V shed 4 bases and J shed 2 bases, with 9 bases lying between them. The CDR3 sequence: CASSGQGPYEQYF. CDR3 nucleotide sequence: TGTGCCAGCAGTGGGCAGGGTCCCTACGAGCAGTACTTC.

The chain carries TRBV7-9 and TRBJ1-1; 7 bases align to TRBD1. The CDR3 runs 15 residues. With V trimmed by 1 base and J by 2 bases, 4 bases remained unmatched. Germline V gives CDR1 SEHNR, CDR2 FQNEAQ (reference sequence). The CDR3, as DNA: TGTGCCAGCAGCTTAGATGGGACAGTCAACACTGAAGCTTTCTTT. Translating gives CASSLDGTVNTEAFF.

This clone has a handful of counts. DNA of the CDR3: TGTGCCAGCAGCCTAACAAGCGGGAGCACAACCGGGGAGCTGTTTTTT. Protein product: CASSLTSGSTTGELFF. The rearrangement uses TRBV7-9 and TRBJ2-2; 8 positions agree with TRBD2. This CDR3 contains 16 residues. J lost 5 bases, V lost 5 bases, and 10 bases had no gene match. Germline V gives CDR1 SEHNR, CDR2 FQNEAQ (reference sequence).

The chain links TRBV9 to TRBJ1-4; TRBD1 aligns across 7 bases. The V segment lost 0 bases and the J segment 2 bases; nucleotides outside the gene matches: 16. Germline CDR1 reads SGDLS; CDR2 reads YYNGEE. The CDR3 sequence is 20 residues long. CDR3: CASSVAGQGGGLGTNEKLFF. CDR3 sequence (DNA): TGTGCCAGCAGCGTAGCTGGTCAAGGGGGCGGGCTTGGCACTAATGAAAAACTGTTTTTT.

Comment on this clone: This CDR3 is also generated by other DNA sequences in the sample. V and J are TRBV19 and TRBJ2-5; 8 bases agree with TRBD1. J gave up 1 base and V 8 bases, and 3 bases lay outside the gene matches. This CDR3 has 13 amino acids. Germline V CDR1 and CDR2: LNHDA, SQIVND (reference sequence). CDR3 loop: CASRDRGQETQYF. CDR3 coding DNA: TGTGCCAGTCGTGACAGGGGCCAAGAGACCCAGTACTTC.

This clone appeared a few times. The chain uses TRBV10-1 and TRBJ1-3, with 11 bases fitting TRBD1. The CDR3 loop spans 14 amino acids. Losses at the gene ends were 6 bases for V and 4 bases for J; bases not matched to a gene: 2. Germline V gene data show CDR1 as WNHNN and CDR2 as SYGVQD (reference sequence). Here the CDR3 reads CASRDRGPGNTIYF. In DNA, the CDR3 is TGCGCCAGCAGGGACAGGGGGCCGGGAAACACCATATATTTT.

J is TRBJ1-2 and V is TRBV11-2, with D tentatively TRBD1 (5 bases). The CDR3 has 12 amino acids. V lost 9 bases, J lost 8 bases, and 16 bases lay in between. Germline V lookup: CDR1 SGHAT, CDR2 FQNNGV. The CDR3 DNA reads TGTGCCAGTTCATCAGGGTATTGGGGCTACACCTTC. This encodes CASSSGYWGYTF.

V gene TRBV27 combines with J gene TRBJ1-3; no reliable D call. The CDR3 is 13 residues long. Per the germline V gene, CDR1 is MNHEY and CDR2 is SMNVEV (reference sequence). Deletions cut 5 bases from V and 9 bases from J, with 14 bases between. In DNA, the CDR3 is TGTGCCAGCAGTCCTAACTACCTCGGCACCATATATTTT. It translates to CASSPNYLGTIYF.

The rearrangement links TRBV5-1 to TRBJ1-6; D is unclear. Germline values: CDR1 SGHRS, CDR2 YFSETQ. The V end lost 6 bases, the J end lost 7 bases, and 14 bases lay between the germline ends. The CDR3 loop spans 14 amino acids. DNA for the CDR3: TGCGCCAGCACCCCGGATGGCGGCAATTCACCCCTCCACTTT. Encoded protein: CASTPDGGNSPLHF.

The chain joins TRBV30 to TRBJ2-7, with 7 bases fitting TRBD2. V was pared by 2 bases and J by 5 bases, with 12 bases of the junction left unmatched. Germline CDR1 and CDR2: GTSNPN and SVGIG (reference sequence). The CDR3 sequence is 15 residues long. This CDR3 is CAWSSGTPGGDEQYF. As DNA, the CDR3 is TGTGCCTGGAGTTCGGGGACCCCTGGGGGGGACGAGCAGTACTTC.

The gene calls are TRBV2 and TRBJ1-4; D possibly corresponds to TRBD1 (6 bases). Germline V gives CDR1 SNHLY, CDR2 FYNNEI. The CDR3 contains 15 residues. V was clipped by 3 bases and J by 5 bases, with 13 bases between them. This CDR3 reads CASSETQGANEKLFF. The CDR3 region has the DNA TGTGCCAGCAGTGAGACACAGGGAGCAAATGAAAAACTGTTTTTT.

This chain joins TRBV5-4 and TRBJ2-7; 7 nucleotides match TRBD2. This CDR3 comprises 15 residues. Germline values: CDR1 SGHNT, CDR2 YYREEE (reference sequence). The V segment lost 7 bases and the J segment 3 bases; nucleotides outside the gene matches: 13. The CDR3 protein is CASGGGSNPIYEQYF. CDR3 nucleotides: TGTGCCAGCGGGGGGGGGTCGAATCCGATCTACGAGCAGTACTTC. Filled out from reference TRBV5-4 and TRBJ2-7, the complete variable domain reads ETGVTQSPTHLIKTRGQQVTLRCSSQSGHNTVSWYQQALGQGPQFIFQYYREEENGRGNFPPRFSGLQFPNYSSELNVNALELDDSALYLCASGGGSNPIYEQYFGPGTRLTVT.

The rearrangement links TRBV21-1 to TRBJ1-2; the table names TRBD1, a call not compared with the DNA. TRBV21-1 is a pseudogene. The CDR3 loop spans 14 amino acids. The CDR3 DNA follows: TGTGCCAGCAGTAAACAGGGCTCCCTTTATGGCTACACCTTC. Translated: CASSKQGSLYGYTF.

CDR3 sequence: CASSDSLAGYPSYEQYF. The CDR3 nucleotides are TGCGCCAGCAGCGATTCCTTGGCGGGCTACCCATCCTACGAGCAGTACTTC. The chain employs TRBV5-1 and TRBJ2-7, with D possibly TRBD2 on 5 matching bases. Trimming removed 4 bases from V and 1 base from J, with 21 bases in between. The germline CDR1 and CDR2 sequences are SGHRS and YFSETQ. The CDR3 has 17 residues.

The J gene is TRBJ1-1, the V gene TRBV5-4; no firm D call. The CDR3 spans 15 residues. The V and J ends lost 2 bases and 1 base respectively, with 12 bases between them. Per germline, CDR1 SGHNT and CDR2 YYREEE (reference sequence). The chain's CDR3 is CASSLHVQPNTEAFF. CDR3 sequence (DNA): TGTGCCAGCAGCTTACACGTCCAACCGAACACTGAAGCTTTCTTT.

The V call is TRBV7-9, the J call TRBJ1-1, with 9 bases fitting TRBD1. V was pared by 4 bases and J by 2 bases, with 8 bases of the junction left unmatched. Germline lookup yields CDR1 SEHNR and CDR2 FQNEAQ (reference sequence). There are 16 residues in the CDR3. CDR3 sequence: CASSSLTGQGNTEAFF. In DNA form, the CDR3 reads TGTGCCAGCAGCTCCCTAACGGGACAGGGAAACACTGAAGCTTTCTTT.

The chain uses TRBV2 and TRBJ2-1; 9 bases are shared with TRBD2. Germline assignment: CDR1 SNHLY and CDR2 FYNNEI. The CDR3 has 15 residues. Trimming took 6 bases from V and 5 from J; bases not matched to a gene: 8. The CDR3 sequence is CASRPRTSEHNEQFF. Here the CDR3 DNA reads TGTGCCAGCAGGCCCCGGACTAGCGAACACAATGAGCAGTTCTTC.

The rearrangement joins TRBV7-6 to TRBJ2-3; 9 bases fit TRBD2. V was pared by 5 bases and J by 5 bases, with 5 bases of the junction left unmatched. This CDR3 has 14 amino acids. CDR1 and CDR2 from the germline V gene are SGHVS and FNYEAQ. The CDR3 bases are TGTGCCAGCAGCAACGCGGGGGGGAAAGATACGCAGTATTTT. Translated: CASSNAGGKDTQYF.

V gene TRBV18 combines with J gene TRBJ2-7, with 11 bases that match TRBD1. Germline CDR1 KGHSH, CDR2 LQKENI. This CDR3 is 15 amino acids long. V lost 4 bases and J lost 7; bases outside the gene matches: 9. CDR3 sequence: CASSQAGQGAFEQYF. The CDR3 region has the DNA TGTGCCAGCTCACAGGCTGGACAGGGGGCGTTTGAGCAGTACTTC. Using reference TRBV18 and TRBJ2-7 for the parts outside the CDR3, the full variable domain is NAGVMQNPRHLVRRRGQEARLRCSPMKGHSHVYWYRQLPEEGLKFMVYLQKENIIDESGMPKERFSAEFPKEGPSILRIQQVVRGDSAAYFCASSQAGQGAFEQYFGPGTRLTVT.

The V call is TRBV5-1, the J call TRBJ2-1; 8 bases fit TRBD2. The germline CDR1 and CDR2 sequences are SGHRS and YFSETQ. This CDR3 has 14 amino acids. Trimming removed 0 bases from V and 8 bases from J; junction bases left unmatched: 4. CDR3 loop: CASSLGGGSDEQFF. The CDR3 region has the DNA TGCGCCAGCAGCTTGGGCGGGGGGTCGGATGAGCAGTTCTTC.

This clone was recorded a few times. This chain uses TRBV7-3 with TRBJ2-1, with TRBD2 identical over 8 bases. Germline trimming cut 6 bases from V and 7 bases from J; bases unmatched to any gene: 11. The CDR3 length is 15 residues. Germline V gene data show CDR1 as SGHTA and CDR2 as FQGTGA. Here the CDR3 reads CASSPLRTSWNEQFF. In DNA, the CDR3 is TGTGCCAGCAGTCCTCTCCGGACTAGCTGGAATGAGCAGTTCTTC.

The chain combines TRBV15 with TRBJ2-5; D ambiguous. CDR1 and CDR2 (germline): LNHNV, YYDKDF (reference sequence). The CDR3 is 15 residues long. Trimming removed 1 base at V and 2 bases at J, with 11 bases between. The CDR3 region is CATSRASSLQETQYF. In nucleotides, the CDR3 is TGTGCCACCAGCAGAGCGTCCTCGCTACAAGAGACCCAGTACTTC.